A selection of T cell receptor beta chains follows, all from one sample in a study of CD8 T cells in Susac syndrome. TCRdb itself ran the immunoSEQ multiplex PCR reads through MiXCR, one entry per CDR3 protein. The sample has about 200,000 distinct CDR3 sequences; roughly 92% are singletons. Sequencing input: CD4+ T cells from PBMCs. The receptors derive from a human donor in good health. CDR3s include the opening cysteine and the closing phenylalanine or tryptophan. D genes are given only for firm matches. A clone size is listed for some rows: how often the clone was seen (once, few, many), or a class if it is expanded.

TRBJ2-4 | . | TRBV19 | . | TGTGCCAGTAGTATGCAGGCGGAGGGCAGGCCCAGATACTTC | CASSMQAEGRPRYF
TRBJ1-2 | . | TRBV25-1 | . | TGTGCCAGCAGTGAAGGGGTCCAGGTAGGAGGCTACACCTTC | CASSEGVQVGGYTF
TRBJ1-1 | . | TRBV5-1 | . | TGCGCCAGCAGCTTACGGACAGACAATCCTGAAGCTTTCTTT | CASSLRTDNPEAFF
TRBJ2-1 | . | TRBV7-9 | . | TGTGCCAGCAGCTTAGGACAGAGCGCCTACAATGAGCAGTTCTTC | CASSLGQSAYNEQFF
TRBJ1-1 | TRBD1 | TRBV29-1 | . | TGCAGCGTTACGGGACAGGGGAGGGACACTGAAGCTTTCTTT | CSVTGQGRDTEAFF
TRBJ2-1 | . | TRBV30 | . | TGTGCCTGGAGTCGGGGATACAATGAGCAGTTCTTC | CAWSRGYNEQFF
TRBJ2-3 | TRBD1 | TRBV20-1 | . | TGCAGTGCTAAACAGGGGGCGAATACGCAGTATTTT | CSAKQGANTQYF
TRBJ2-5 | . | TRBV7-2 | . | TGTGCCAGCAGCTTAACGGGGGAGGCCACCCAGTACTTC | CASSLTGEATQYF
TRBJ1-2 | . | TRBV4-1 | . | TGCGCCAGCAGCCAAGATCCCGGACAATACGGCTACACCTTC | CASSQDPGQYGYTF
TRBJ2-5 | . | TRBV20-1 | . | TGCAGTGCTAGAGCCCGGGGTTTGAGGAGGGAGACCCAGTACTTC | CSARARGLRRETQYF
TRBJ1-5 | . | TRBV6-2/TRBV6-3 | . | TGTGCCAGCAGTTACCCCCCAGCGGGAAGACAGCCCCAGCATTTT | CASSYPPAGRQPQHF
TRBJ1-4 | . | TRBV7-8 | . | TGTGCCAGCAGCCCCCGCGGGGGCAATAATGAAAAACTGTTTTTT | CASSPRGGNNEKLFF
TRBJ2-3 | . | TRBV20-1 | . | TGCAGTGCGCCACGTGCAGATACGCAGTATTTT | CSAPRADTQYF
TRBJ1-5 | . | TRBV28 | . | TGTGCCAACCAAGGGGGAGGGCAGCCCCAGCATTTT | CANQGGGQPQHF
TRBJ1-2 | TRBD1 | TRBV12-3/TRBV12-4 | . | TGTGCCAGCAGTTCGGACAGGGCCTATGGCTACACCTTC | CASSSDRAYGYTF
TRBJ1-3 | . | TRBV30 | . | TGTGCCTGGAGTGCTTCAGAAATCTTCTTCTCTGGAAACACCATATATTTT | CAWSASEIFFSGNTIYF
TRBJ1-2 | . | TRBV5-6 | . | TGTGCCAGCAGCTTCAGGGGAGGTGGCTACACCTTC | CASSFRGGGYTF
TRBJ2-1 | . | TRBV29-1 | . | TGCAGCGTCGCATACATCGGGAATGAGCAGTTCTTC | CSVAYIGNEQFF
TRBJ1-1 | . | TRBV29-1 | . | TGCAGCGTTGAAGATCGGGGCCTGAACACTGAAGCTTTCTTT | CSVEDRGLNTEAFF
TRBJ2-1 | . | TRBV7-3 | . | TGTGCCAGCAGCACACCAAGACAGGACACCTACAATGAGCAGTTCTTC | CASSTPRQDTYNEQFF
TRBJ2-4 | . | TRBV2 | . | TGTGCCAGCAGTAACCCCAGGGACTCGAATCAGTACTTC | CASSNPRDSNQYF
TRBJ1-5 | . | TRBV7-9 | . | TGTGCCAGCAGCCCGGGGGGAGGGATACAGCCCCAGCATTTT | CASSPGGGIQPQHF
TRBJ2-1 | TRBD2 | TRBV4-3 | once | TGCGCCAGCAGCCAAGCGTCGGTAGCGGGGGGGTTTGAGCAGTTCTTC | CASSQASVAGGFEQFF
TRBJ1-3 | . | TRBV6-5 | few | TGTGCCAGCAGTTACAGGGAGGGAATGGGAAACACCATATATTTT | CASSYREGMGNTIYF
TRBJ1-5 | TRBD1 | TRBV19 | . | TGTGCCAGTACTGACAGGGTTAATCAGCCCCAGCATTTT | CASTDRVNQPQHF
TRBJ2-1 | . | TRBV11-3 | once | TGTGCCAGCAGTGATACCGGGACTCCCAATGAGCAGTTCTTC | CASSDTGTPNEQFF
TRBJ2-2 | TRBD2 | TRBV20-1 | . | TGCAGTGCTAGGGTTCTAGCGGGGGAGCCGTGGGAGCTGTTTTTT | CSARVLAGEPWELFF
TRBJ2-1 | TRBD1 | TRBV6-2/TRBV6-3 | few | TGTGCCAGCAGGGACAGGGCCAGTTATCGGAATGAGCAGTTCTTC | CASRDRASYRNEQFF
TRBJ2-1 | . | TRBV11-1 | . | TGTGCCAGCACCCAACAGTGGGACAATGAGCAGTTCTTC | CASTQQWDNEQFF
TRBJ1-4 | TRBD1 | TRBV3-1 | once | TGTGCCAGCAGCCAAAACAGGGGGGAACTGTTTTTT | CASSQNRGELFF
TRBJ2-1 | TRBD1 | TRBV12-3/TRBV12-4 | . | TGTGCCAGCAGTTTTTTGAGTCCGAGGGGACAGGTCAATGAGCAGTTCTTC | CASSFLSPRGQVNEQFF
TRBJ1-1 | . | TRBV2 | . | TGTGCCAGCAGTGAATCCTGGTCCGTCACTGAAGCTTTCTTT | CASSESWSVTEAFF
TRBJ2-7 | TRBD1 | TRBV12-3/TRBV12-4 | . | TGTGCCAGCAGTTTCGACAGGGCTACCTACGAGCAGTACTTC | CASSFDRATYEQYF
TRBJ2-1 | . | TRBV20-1 | . | TGCAGTGCGGAGGGGGAGGGAAACAATGAGCAGTTCTTC | CSAEGEGNNEQFF
TRBJ1-1 | TRBD1 | TRBV4-2 | . | TGTGCCAGCAGCCAAGAAGGGGGCGCGTCGGTGGTCCCTACCTTGAACACTGAAGCTTTCTTT | CASSQEGGASVVPTLNTEAFF
TRBJ1-6 | TRBD1 | TRBV5-1 | . | TGCGCCAGCAGACGGACAGGGGGAGATTCACCCCTCCACTTT | CASRRTGGDSPLHF
TRBJ2-7 | TRBD1 | TRBV5-1 | . | TGCGCCAGCAGCTTGGAGGGACAGATCACCTACGAGCAGTACTTC | CASSLEGQITYEQYF
TRBJ1-2 | TRBD1 | TRBV29-1 | . | TGCAGCGTCTGGGACAGGGGCGAGGGCTACACCTTC | CSVWDRGEGYTF
TRBJ2-3 | . | TRBV25-1 | once | TGTGCCAGCAGTGAAGCGACCACAGATACGCAGTATTTT | CASSEATTDTQYF
TRBJ1-2 | TRBD1 | TRBV7-2 | . | TGTGCCAGCAGCTCAACAGGGGTGGCTAACTATGGCTACACCTTC | CASSSTGVANYGYTF
TRBJ2-6 | . | TRBV7-2 | . | TGTGCCAGCAGCTTAGAAGGATCAGGCTCTGGGGCCAACGTCCTGACTTTC | CASSLEGSGSGANVLTF
TRBJ2-2 | . | TRBV27 | . | TGTGCCAGCAGCCCAACCGGGACATCTAACACCGGGGAGCTGTTTTTT | CASSPTGTSNTGELFF
TRBJ1-4 | . | TRBV3-1 | . | TGTGCCAGCAGCCAAGTGTGGGGTGAAAAACTGTTTTTT | CASSQVWGEKLFF
TRBJ2-2 | TRBD2 | TRBV4-2 | . | TGTGCCAGCAGCCAAGATAGGCTAGCGGCGAACACCGGGGAGCTGTTTTTT | CASSQDRLAANTGELFF
TRBJ2-5 | . | TRBV2 | . | TGTGCCAGCAGTGAGGCGGGACGGGGGGAGACCCAGTACTTC | CASSEAGRGETQYF
TRBJ1-1 | . | TRBV7-9 | . | TGTGCCAGCAGCAACCCGATCACCGGGAACACTGAAGCTTTCTTT | CASSNPITGNTEAFF
TRBJ2-3 | . | TRBV28 | . | TGTGCCAGCAGTTTCTCACGGGGGCAGAGGGATACGCAGTATTTT | CASSFSRGQRDTQYF
TRBJ2-3 | TRBD2 | TRBV6-2/TRBV6-3 | . | TGTGCCAGCAGTGACGGGACTAGCGGGGGATTTACAGATACGCAGTATTTT | CASSDGTSGGFTDTQYF
TRBJ2-7 | TRBD2 | TRBV11-2 | . | TGTGCCAGCAGCCCGGGGGGGATTTCGGGCGAGCAGTACTTC | CASSPGGISGEQYF
TRBJ2-3 | TRBD2 | TRBV7-6 | . | TGTGCCAGCAGCTTAGGAGCGGGGGGGCCGAATACGCAGTATTTT | CASSLGAGGPNTQYF